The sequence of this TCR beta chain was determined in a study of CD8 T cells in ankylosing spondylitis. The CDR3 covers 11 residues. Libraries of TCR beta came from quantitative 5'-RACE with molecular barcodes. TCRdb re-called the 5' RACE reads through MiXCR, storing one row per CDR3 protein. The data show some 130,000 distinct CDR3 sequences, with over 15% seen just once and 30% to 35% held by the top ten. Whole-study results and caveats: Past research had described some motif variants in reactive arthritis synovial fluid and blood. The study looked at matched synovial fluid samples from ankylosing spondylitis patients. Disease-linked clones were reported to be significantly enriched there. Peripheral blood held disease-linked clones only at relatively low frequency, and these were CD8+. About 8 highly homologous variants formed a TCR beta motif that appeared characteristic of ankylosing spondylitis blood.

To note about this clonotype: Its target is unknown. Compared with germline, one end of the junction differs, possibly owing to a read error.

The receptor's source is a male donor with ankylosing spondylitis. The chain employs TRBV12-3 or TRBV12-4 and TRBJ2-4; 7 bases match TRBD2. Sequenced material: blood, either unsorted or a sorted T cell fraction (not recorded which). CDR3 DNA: TGTGCCAGCTGGGGGGGGGATTTCCCGGTTTTC. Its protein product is CASWGGDFPVF.